The sequence of this T cell receptor (beta chain) was determined in a study of regulatory T cells in long-lasting Graves disease. Overall study results and limits: Persistent Graves' patients had lower TCR diversity than newly diagnosed ones.

This clonotype was seen ten or more times. Its antigen is currently unknown. Time point denoted: newly diagnosed GD, antithyroid drugs for less than 3 months. There was RNA extracted from PBMCs, and the TCR library was made from it. Arm-PCR with iRepertoire HTBI primers amplified the CDR3 regions for these TCR beta libraries. Under the authors' procedure: Among the samples, 62 TRBV and 14 to 15 TRBJ segments were identified. TCRdb re-analysed the multiplex PCR reads in MiXCR, keeping a single row per CDR3 protein. The V and J calls come from TCRdb's annotation, not from the publication. The sample shows about 430,000 distinct CDR3 sequences, about 15% of them seen only once. The V gene lost 5 bases and the J gene lost 10 bases, with 19 bases spanning the gap. The CDR3 is 14 amino acids. The germline gives CDR1 SGHNT, CDR2 YENEEA. The sample also formed part of further work on T cells in Graves' hyperthyroidism and ophthalmopathy. From that paper: Hyperthyroidism in the patients, aged 18 to 65, was newly diagnosed and under 2 months in duration.

The chain is built from TRBV11-3 and TRBJ2-3; D is perhaps TRBD1 (6 bases). Specimen: peripheral blood mononuclear cells (PBMCs), collected at new diagnosis, from a patient treated with antithyroid drugs. The clonotype was recovered from a woman between 40 and 55 years old with Graves disease. CDR3 DNA sequence: TGTGCCAGCAGCCTGTTACCCGTACAGGGTTCGCAGTATTTT. Residues: CASSLLPVQGSQYF.